The next 17 T cell receptor beta chains were all read from a single sample in a study of T-cell reconstitution after alpha-beta-depleted transplantation in children. Construction of the TCRbeta library involved unique molecular identifiers. TCRdb re-derived calls from the PCR reads in MiXCR, one entry per CDR3 protein. This table holds 420,000 or so distinct CDR3 sequences, roughly 11% found once. The sequences come from PBMCs from the stem cell graft donor, collected from the stem cell graft. The receptors stem from a human donor who donated a stem cell graft to a child with acute myeloid leukemia.

The rearrangement uses TRBV10-3 and TRBJ2-3; D is ambiguous. CDR1 and CDR2 from the germline V gene are ENHRY and SYGVKD. The CDR3 spans 15 residues. The V and J ends lost 0 bases and 0 bases respectively, with 7 bases between them. The CDR3 loop is CAISESLTSTDTQYF. The CDR3 DNA reads as TGTGCCATCAGTGAGTCTCTCACTAGCACAGATACGCAGTATTTT.

This clonotype was detected a few times. The genes are TRBV7-2 and TRBJ2-1, with 8 bases matching TRBD2. After removal of 7 bases from V and 7 bases from J, the junction contained 6 bases not matched to a gene. Germline values: CDR1 SGHTA, CDR2 FQGNSA. The CDR3 is 13 amino acids. CDR3 sequence: CASTFSGVNEQFF. CDR3 DNA sequence: TGTGCCAGCACATTTAGCGGGGTTAATGAGCAGTTCTTC.

This chain uses TRBV18 with TRBJ2-1; TRBD1 might be the D (6 bases). Germline loops: CDR1 KGHSH, CDR2 LQKENI. The V end was cut by 5 bases, the J end by 10 bases, with 15 bases between. CDR3 length equals 13 residues. CDR3 residues: CASSRDTLGEQFF. CDR3 DNA sequence: TGTGCCAGCTCAAGGGACACCCTCGGGGAGCAGTTCTTC.

This clonotype has just a few counts. The V call is TRBV7-8, the J call TRBJ2-7; 8 bases match TRBD2. V lost 6 bases, J lost 3 bases, and 13 bases stayed unmatched. The CDR3 is made up of 16 amino acids. Germline V CDR1 and CDR2: SGHVS, FQNEAQ. The CDR3 spells CASRVPGPGLGYEQYF. The CDR3 region has the DNA TGTGCCAGCAGGGTACCGGGGCCGGGACTAGGCTACGAGCAGTACTTC.

This clonotype occurred a few times. The V and J genes are TRBV5-1 and TRBJ1-1; weak D call: TRBD1 (6 bases). V lost 4 bases and J lost 2, with 12 bases in between. The CDR3 loop spans 14 amino acids. Germline CDR1 SGHRS, CDR2 YFSETQ. In DNA, the CDR3 is TGCGCCAGCAGCACAAGGACAGTCAACACTGAAGCTTTCTTT. Encoded protein: CASSTRTVNTEAFF.

There are a few counts of this clonotype. The chain uses TRBV4-3 and TRBJ2-5; D remains unclear. The CDR3 consists of 14 residues. Trimming left V 4 bases short and J 0 bases short, with 9 bases between. Looked up from germline, CDR1 is LGHNA and CDR2 is YSLEER. In DNA, the CDR3 is TGCGCCAGCAGCCGTAGACTGGACCAAGAGACCCAGTACTTC. Its translation: CASSRRLDQETQYF.

The chain combines TRBV7-2 with TRBJ2-2; D unclear. The CDR3 is made up of 16 amino acids. Deletions cut 3 bases from V and 2 bases from J, with 13 bases between. Germline values: CDR1 SGHTA, CDR2 FQGNSA. The CDR3 DNA is TGTGCCAGCAGCTTCTACGCGACCATCAACACCGGGGAGCTGTTTTTT. Translation gives CASSFYATINTGELFF.

This clonotype occurred many times. The chain recombines TRBV6-2 or TRBV6-3 with TRBJ2-3, with TRBD1 matching over 8 bases. Germline loops: CDR1 MNHEY, CDR2 SVGEGT. The CDR3 is 15 amino acids. The ends lost 4 bases at V and 1 base at J; junction bases unmatched: 4. The CDR3 loop reads CASSFQGAGTDTQYF. The CDR3 nucleotides are TGTGCCAGCAGTTTCCAGGGGGCCGGCACAGATACGCAGTATTTT.

This clonotype has a handful of counts. V is TRBV5-6 and J is TRBJ2-5, with unresolved D. Per the germline V gene, CDR1 is SGHDT and CDR2 is YYEEEE. V was cut by 3 bases and J by 5 bases, with 17 bases left in between. CDR3 length: 15 residues. In DNA form, the CDR3 reads TGTGCCAGCAGCTGGGATTATGTGGCTGGGGAGACCCAGTACTTC. It codes for CASSWDYVAGETQYF.

This chain joins TRBV20-1 and TRBJ2-2; 7 nucleotides match TRBD1. The CDR3 contains 15 residues. Germline V gene data show CDR1 as DFQATT and CDR2 as SNEGSKA (reference sequence). The J segment lost 5 bases and the V segment lost 5 bases, leaving 11 bases of the junction unmatched. CDR3 bases: TGCAGTGCTCCTGACAGGGCTAGGACTACCGGGGAGCTGTTTTTT. It encodes CSAPDRARTTGELFF.

This clonotype came up many times. The V call is TRBV27, the J call TRBJ2-7; 8 nucleotides match TRBD1. After removal of 5 bases from V and 2 bases from J, the junction contained 8 bases not matched to a gene. The V gene's germline CDR1 is MNHEY and CDR2 SMNVEV (reference sequence). This CDR3 is 15 amino acids long. CDR3 loop: CASSPRGTGPYEQYF. The CDR3 nucleotides are TGTGCCAGCAGTCCCCGTGGGACAGGCCCCTACGAGCAGTACTTC.

This clonotype has more than one count but fewer than ten. The chain is built from TRBV20-1 and TRBJ2-2; 11 nucleotides agree with TRBD2. J gave up 7 bases and V 3 bases, and 4 bases lay outside the gene matches. Germline CDR1 is DFQATT and CDR2 is SNEGSKA (reference sequence). The length of the CDR3 is 14 residues. The CDR3 protein is CSARGTSGRGELFF. In DNA, the CDR3 is TGCAGTGCTAGGGGGACTAGCGGACGCGGGGAGCTGTTTTTT.

The rearrangement links TRBV7-2 to TRBJ2-7, with D possibly TRBD2 on 7 matching bases. Germline loops: CDR1 SGHTA, CDR2 FQGNSA. The CDR3 is 14 residues long. V was shortened by 2 bases and J by 2 bases, with 10 bases between the two germline ends. The CDR3 sequence: CASSLWGGPYEQYV. The CDR3 DNA sequence: TGTGCCAGCAGCTTATGGGGGGGGCCCTACGAGCAGTACGTC.

The chain combines TRBV14 with TRBJ2-1; D possibly corresponds to TRBD2 (6 bases). Germline CDR1 reads SGHDN; CDR2 reads FVKESK. The length of the CDR3 is 18 residues. The V end lost 1 base, the J end lost 5 bases, and 21 bases lay between the germline ends. The CDR3 protein is CASSQVFGEAGPNNEQFF. The CDR3 bases are TGTGCCAGCAGCCAAGTGTTTGGGGAGGCGGGACCCAACAATGAGCAGTTCTTC. Full variable domain (outside the CDR3, taken from reference TRBV14 and TRBJ2-1): EAGVTQFPSHSVIEKGQTVTLRCDPISGHDNLYWYRRVMGKEIKFLLHFVKESKQDESGMPNNRFLAERTGGTYSTLKVQPAELEDSGVYFCASSQVFGEAGPNNEQFFGPGTRLTVL.

This clonotype was detected only a few times. V usage is TRBV25-1 and J usage is TRBJ2-1; D uncertain. Deletions cut 9 bases from V and 10 bases from J, with 16 bases between. The CDR3 is made up of 12 amino acids. CDR1 is MGHDK and CDR2 is SYGVNS in the germline V gene. The CDR3 DNA reads as TGTGCCAGTACCGGTCCCGAGAGGGAGCAGTTCTTC. Protein product: CASTGPEREQFF.

This clonotype was seen repeatedly, ten times or more. The chain carries TRBV20-1 and TRBJ1-4; no clear D gene. V was clipped by 3 bases and J by 0 bases, with 8 bases between them. Germline V CDR1 and CDR2: DFQATT, SNEGSKA (reference sequence). This CDR3 contains 14 residues. The CDR3 DNA is TGCAGTGCTAGTAACGATGCAACTAATGAAAAACTGTTTTTT. Translating it yields CSASNDATNEKLFF.

This clonotype was detected only a few times. The rearrangement uses TRBV7-2 and TRBJ2-4; possibly TRBD1 for D (5 bases). This CDR3 is built from 16 residues. From germline, CDR1 is SGHTA and CDR2 FQGNSA. V lost 0 bases, J lost 0 bases, and 9 bases lay in between. The CDR3 loop reads CASSLAGRLAKNIQYF. The CDR3 DNA sequence: TGTGCCAGCAGCTTAGCGGGGCGGCTAGCCAAAAACATTCAGTACTTC.